These T cell receptor beta chains were read from a single sample in a study of shared clonotypes between healthy human individuals. Generated by immunoSEQ multiplex PCR, the TCRdb table keeps only in-frame clones and is missing some. This sample has about 2.1 million clones; roughly 93% occur once, and the top ten carry more than 1.5%. The sample taken for sequencing was naive CD8+ T cells from PBMCs. Receptor source: a young man in good health. Some clones in this sample may be carry-over from other donors' samples. Each CDR3 is given with its conserved first and last residue. D genes are given only for firm matches. Rows may omit the clone size; those that give it use once, few, many or a size class.

CDR3aa | CDR3nt | abundance | d_gene | j_gene | v_gene
CASRWAYEQYF | TGTGCCAGTCGCTGGGCGTACGAGCAGTACTTC | . | . | TRBJ2-7 | TRBV19
CASSLGAGTNYGYTF | TGTGCCAGCAGCTTAGGTGCAGGGACTAACTATGGCTACACCTTC | few | . | TRBJ1-2 | TRBV7-9
CASSLGALGTDVYQPQHF | TGTGCCAGCAGCTTAGGGGCGCTAGGGACAGACGTCTATCAGCCCCAGCATTTT | . | TRBD1 | TRBJ1-5 | TRBV7-9
CASSSQRGSGSSYNEQFF | TGTGCCAGCAGCTCACAGAGGGGGAGCGGGAGCTCCTACAATGAGCAGTTCTTC | . | TRBD2 | TRBJ2-1 | TRBV11-3
CASSPRTGKAEAFF | TGCGCCAGCAGCCCCCGGACAGGGAAGGCTGAAGCTTTCTTT | . | TRBD1 | TRBJ1-1 | TRBV4-1
CASSGAVGGSHYEQYF | TGTGCCAGCAGCGGAGCCGTGGGTGGGAGTCACTACGAGCAGTACTTC | . | . | TRBJ2-7 | TRBV9
CASSSPGLAGVNEQFF | TGTGCCAGCAGCTCACCGGGACTAGCGGGAGTGAATGAGCAGTTCTTC | once | TRBD2 | TRBJ2-1 | TRBV7-2
CASSPNPQSNYGYTF | TGTGCCAGCAGCCCGAACCCCCAGTCTAACTATGGCTACACCTTC | . | . | TRBJ1-2 | TRBV7-8
CASSDRSGTYEQYF | TGCGCCAGCAGCGACCGATCCGGAACCTACGAGCAGTACTTC | . | . | TRBJ2-7 | TRBV4-1
CASSPGSRTEAFF | TGTGCCAGCAGTCCAGGTTCACGGACTGAAGCTTTCTTT | . | . | TRBJ1-1 | TRBV28
CASSQALDNEQFF | TGTGCCAGCAGCCAAGCCTTAGACAATGAGCAGTTCTTC | . | . | TRBJ2-1 | TRBV4-2
CASSPSEGPPGETQYF | TGTGCCAGCTCACCATCTGAGGGACCCCCCGGGGAGACCCAGTACTTC | once | . | TRBJ2-5 | TRBV18
CATQQAGGYGNEQFF | TGTGCCACCCAACAAGCGGGAGGGTATGGCAATGAGCAGTTCTTC | . | TRBD2 | TRBJ2-1 | TRBV2
CASSLSGMEEQYF | TGTGCCAGCAGTTTATCGGGGATGGAAGAGCAGTACTTC | . | . | TRBJ2-7 | TRBV27
CASSFPQTGGRDNEQFF | TGTGCCAGCAGCTTTCCACAGACAGGGGGCAGAGACAATGAGCAGTTCTTC | . | TRBD1 | TRBJ2-1 | TRBV9
CASSPHRGPYEQYF | TGTGCCAGCAGCCCGCACAGGGGCCCCTACGAGCAGTACTTC | . | TRBD1 | TRBJ2-7 | TRBV6-5
CASSVGGHPEAFF | TGTGCCAGCAGCGTAGGAGGGCACCCTGAAGCTTTCTTT | . | . | TRBJ1-1 | TRBV9
CASSLYGTQETQYF | TGTGCCAGCAGTTTATATGGCACACAAGAGACCCAGTACTTC | . | . | TRBJ2-5 | TRBV28
CASSLDRGPEKLFF | TGTGCCAGCAGCTTGGACAGGGGGCCCGAAAAACTGTTTTTT | . | TRBD1 | TRBJ1-4 | TRBV9
CASSPRQGINEQFF | TGTGCCAGCAGCCCCCGACAGGGAATAAATGAGCAGTTCTTC | once | TRBD1 | TRBJ2-1 | TRBV7-9
CASSPPGAPGFF | TGTGCCAGCAGCCCCCCGGGGGCCCCGGGGTTCTTC | . | . | TRBJ2-1 | TRBV7-9
CASSYGLGGLETQYF | TGTGCCAGCAGTTACGGGTTGGGGGGATTGGAGACCCAGTACTTC | . | . | TRBJ2-5 | TRBV6-5
CASSHLYPGPYEQYF | TGCGCCAGCAGCCACCTCTATCCGGGCCCCTACGAGCAGTACTTC | . | . | TRBJ2-7 | TRBV4-1
CASSFGNVETQYF | TGTGCCAGCAGCTTTGGGAACGTAGAGACCCAGTACTTC | . | . | TRBJ2-5 | TRBV11-2
CASSQDGPTATNEKLFF | TGCGCCAGCAGCCAAGACGGGCCGACCGCAACTAATGAAAAACTGTTTTTT | . | . | TRBJ1-4 | TRBV4-1
CASSAAFESYNEQFF | TGTGCCAGCAGCGCCGCATTTGAGTCCTACAATGAGCAGTTCTTC | . | . | TRBJ2-1 | TRBV7-7
CASSQEGRQGLNPGELFF | TGCGCCAGCAGCCAAGAGGGCAGGCAAGGCCTGAACCCCGGGGAGCTGTTTTTT | . | . | TRBJ2-2 | TRBV4-1
CASSRTGTGTYEQYF | TGTGCCAGCAGCAGGACCGGGACAGGTACCTACGAGCAGTACTTC | . | TRBD1 | TRBJ2-7 | TRBV7-8
CASSVQGGMNTEAFF | TGTGCCAGCAGCGTACAGGGAGGGATGAACACTGAAGCTTTCTTT | . | . | TRBJ1-1 | TRBV9
CASSYGSGDFVYEQYF | TGTGCCAGCAGTTACGGGTCGGGGGACTTCGTATACGAGCAGTACTTC | . | . | TRBJ2-7 | TRBV6-5
CASSLQQGWTEAFF | TGCGCCAGCAGCTTACAACAGGGTTGGACTGAAGCTTTCTTT | . | . | TRBJ1-1 | TRBV5-1
CASSYLDSGETQYF | TGTGCCAGCAGTTACCTAGACAGCGGAGAGACCCAGTACTTC | . | . | TRBJ2-5 | TRBV6-5
CASSSTGDEQYF | TGTGCCAGCAGTTCTACAGGGGACGAGCAGTACTTC | . | TRBD1 | TRBJ2-7 | TRBV27
CASRERNGCEQYF | TGTGCCAGCAGGGAAAGAAACGGGTGCGAGCAGTACTTC | . | . | TRBJ2-7 | TRBV7-3
CASSDPSSGSGTTYEQYF | TGTGCCAGCAGTGACCCATCATCGGGGAGCGGAACTACCTACGAGCAGTACTTC | few | . | TRBJ2-7 | TRBV6-4
CATSRTLAGTNNEQFF | TGTGCCACCAGCAGGACGCTAGCGGGAACGAACAATGAGCAGTTCTTC | . | TRBD2 | TRBJ2-1 | TRBV15
CSVGTGVVGHSIEAFF | TGCAGCGTTGGAACGGGGGTGGTGGGACACTCCATTGAAGCTTTCTTT | few | . | TRBJ1-1 | TRBV29-1
CASGFVYNEQFF | TGTGCTAGTGGTTTCGTATACAATGAGCAGTTCTTC | . | . | TRBJ2-1 | TRBV12-5
CASSQDAWRTGPYNEQFF | TGCGCCAGCAGCCAAGATGCGTGGAGAACGGGTCCCTACAATGAGCAGTTCTTC | . | . | TRBJ2-1 | TRBV4-3
CASSPGRNQPQHF | TGTGCCAGCAGCCCGGGACGCAATCAGCCCCAGCATTTT | . | . | TRBJ1-5 | TRBV5-4
CASTSRTVQETQYF | TGCGCCAGCACCTCAAGGACGGTCCAAGAGACCCAGTACTTC | once | . | TRBJ2-5 | TRBV5-1
CASSPTPRGPNNEQFF | TGTGCCAGCAGTCCCACCCCTCGGGGGCCCAACAATGAGCAGTTCTTC | . | . | TRBJ2-1 | TRBV28
CASRETVYTEAFF | TGTGCCAGCAGGGAGACGGTCTACACTGAAGCTTTCTTT | . | . | TRBJ1-1 | TRBV27
CATGPESGELFF | TGTGCCACTGGGCCCGAATCCGGGGAGCTGTTTTTT | once | . | TRBJ2-2 | TRBV27
CATKVRDQPTLEQYF | TGTGCCACCAAGGTACGGGACCAACCTACGTTAGAGCAGTACTTC | once | . | TRBJ2-7 | TRBV19
CASSWTGMNTEAFF | TGTGCCAGTAGCTGGACAGGGATGAACACTGAAGCTTTCTTT | . | TRBD1 | TRBJ1-1 | TRBV19
CASSPRTGTGNTIYF | TGTGCCAGCAGTCCGCGAACAGGGACTGGAAACACCATATATTTT | . | . | TRBJ1-3 | TRBV27
CASSPERSPTYEQYF | TGTGCCAGCTCACCAGAGAGAAGTCCTACCTACGAGCAGTACTTC | . | . | TRBJ2-7 | TRBV18
CASSLGVDNYGYTF | TGCGCCAGCAGCTTGGGGGTAGATAACTATGGCTACACCTTC | . | . | TRBJ1-2 | TRBV5-1
CASRPTGYNEQFF | TGTGCCAGCAGGCCTACAGGTTACAATGAGCAGTTCTTC | . | . | TRBJ2-1 | TRBV6-5
CASSPGTGGEDSGYTF | TGTGCCAGCAGTCCCGGGACAGGGGGCGAAGACAGCGGCTACACCTTC | . | TRBD1 | TRBJ1-2 | TRBV5-4
CASSSSGEGWDTGELFF | TGTGCCAGCAGCTCAAGCGGGGAGGGCTGGGACACCGGGGAGCTGTTTTTT | . | TRBD2 | TRBJ2-2 | TRBV11-2